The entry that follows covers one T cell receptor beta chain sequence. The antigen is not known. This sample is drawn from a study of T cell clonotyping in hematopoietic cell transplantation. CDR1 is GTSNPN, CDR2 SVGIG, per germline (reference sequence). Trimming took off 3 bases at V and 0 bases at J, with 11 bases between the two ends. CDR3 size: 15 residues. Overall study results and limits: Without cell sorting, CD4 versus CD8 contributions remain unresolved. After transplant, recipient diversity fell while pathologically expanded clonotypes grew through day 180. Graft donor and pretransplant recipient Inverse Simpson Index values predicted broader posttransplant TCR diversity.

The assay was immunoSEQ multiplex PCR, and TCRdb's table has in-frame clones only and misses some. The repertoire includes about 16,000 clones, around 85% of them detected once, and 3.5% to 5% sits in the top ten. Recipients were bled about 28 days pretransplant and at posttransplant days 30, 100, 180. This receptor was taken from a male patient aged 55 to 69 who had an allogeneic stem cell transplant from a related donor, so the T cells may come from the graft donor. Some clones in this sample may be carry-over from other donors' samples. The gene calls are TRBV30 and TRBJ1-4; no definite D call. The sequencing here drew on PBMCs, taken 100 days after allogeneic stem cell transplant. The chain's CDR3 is CAWRNRAATNEKLFF. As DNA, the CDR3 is TGTGCCTGGAGAAACCGAGCAGCAACTAATGAAAAACTGTTTTTT. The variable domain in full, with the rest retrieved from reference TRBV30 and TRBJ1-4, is SQTIHQWPATLVQPVGSPLSLECTVEGTSNPNLYWYRQAAGRGLQLLFYSVGIGQISSEVPQNLSASRPQDRQFILSSKKLLLSDSGFYLCAWRNRAATNEKLFFGSGTQLSVL.